The rows below give T cell receptor beta chains drawn from one sample of a study of cytomegalovirus exposure and HLA in healthy donors. Clones were read by immunoSEQ multiplex PCR, and TCRdb kept only the in-frame ones, dropping some. Among 100,000 to 150,000 clones listed, roughly 66% were seen once. Sequenced sample: PBMCs. The receptors originated from a man aged 18 to 29 in good health and CMV-seronegative. Each CDR3 is given with its conserved first and last residue. The order of the fields is J gene, clone size, V gene, D gene, CDR3 DNA, CDR3 protein. D genes are given only for firm matches. Clone size is not always given. Where it is, it says once, few, many or a class for expanded clones.

J gene: TRBJ2-7
clone size: NA
V gene: TRBV6-6
D gene: TRBD1
CDR3 DNA: TGTGCCAGTCGGGACAGCCAGCCCTACGAGCAGTACTTC
CDR3 protein: CASRDSQPYEQYF

J gene: TRBJ2-7
clone size: NA
V gene: TRBV5-6
D gene: NA
CDR3 DNA: TGTGCCAGCAGCCTAGACTCCTTCCGCGAGCAGTACTTC
CDR3 protein: CASSLDSFREQYF

J gene: TRBJ2-7
clone size: NA
V gene: TRBV10-3
D gene: NA
CDR3 DNA: TGTGCCACCCAGGCGGGGCCCTACGAGCAGTACTTC
CDR3 protein: CATQAGPYEQYF

J gene: TRBJ2-1
clone size: NA
V gene: TRBV7-3
D gene: TRBD2
CDR3 DNA: TGTGCCAGCAGCTTGGCGGGACTAGCGGCCAATGAGCAGTTCTTC
CDR3 protein: CASSLAGLAANEQFF

J gene: TRBJ2-2
clone size: few
V gene: TRBV9
D gene: NA
CDR3 DNA: TGTGCCAGCAGCCAGTCCGAAGGGGCGGTGGCCGGGGAGCTGTTTTTT
CDR3 protein: CASSQSEGAVAGELFF

J gene: TRBJ2-7
clone size: NA
V gene: TRBV29-1
D gene: TRBD1
CDR3 DNA: TGCAGCCTTGAAGTTTGGGGACAGGGGTCCGGATACGAGCAGTACTTC
CDR3 protein: CSLEVWGQGSGYEQYF

J gene: TRBJ1-2
clone size: few
V gene: TRBV19
D gene: TRBD1
CDR3 DNA: TGTGCCAGTAGTAGGACAGGGTCTGGCTACACCTTC
CDR3 protein: CASSRTGSGYTF

J gene: TRBJ2-1
clone size: NA
V gene: TRBV28
D gene: NA
CDR3 DNA: TGTGCCAGCAGTCCAGGGGGGATGGAGAAGTCCTACAATGAGCAGTTCTTC
CDR3 protein: CASSPGGMEKSYNEQFF

J gene: TRBJ2-7
clone size: few
V gene: TRBV7-8
D gene: NA
CDR3 DNA: TGTGCCAGCAGCTCCGGTGGGCTCTCCCCCCAGCAGTACTTC
CDR3 protein: CASSSGGLSPQQYF

J gene: TRBJ1-1
clone size: few
V gene: TRBV19
D gene: NA
CDR3 DNA: TGTGCCAGCCGGGATATTGTGAACACTGAAGCTTTCTTT
CDR3 protein: CASRDIVNTEAFF

J gene: TRBJ1-2
clone size: NA
V gene: TRBV5-1
D gene: NA
CDR3 DNA: TGCGCCAGCAGCGTTTTTGAGGATGGGGGACTCTATGGCTACCCCTTC
CDR3 protein: CASSVFEDGGLYGYPF

J gene: TRBJ2-1
clone size: NA
V gene: TRBV6-7
D gene: TRBD2
CDR3 DNA: TGTGCCAACCCATCGGCGGGAGTTGTCCACAATGAGCAGTTCTTC
CDR3 protein: CANPSAGVVHNEQFF

J gene: TRBJ2-1
clone size: few
V gene: TRBV29-1
D gene: NA
CDR3 DNA: TGCAGCGCCTCCGGGGCCTACAATGAGCAGTTCTTC
CDR3 protein: CSASGAYNEQFF

J gene: TRBJ1-5
clone size: NA
V gene: TRBV28
D gene: TRBD1
CDR3 DNA: TGTGCCAGCAGTTTATGGGGGGGACAGGGGGGGAATCAGCCCCAGCATTTT
CDR3 protein: CASSLWGGQGGNQPQHF

J gene: TRBJ2-7
clone size: NA
V gene: TRBV27
D gene: TRBD2
CDR3 DNA: TGTGCCAGCAGTTTGCAAAGCGGGGACTACGAGCAGTACTTC
CDR3 protein: CASSLQSGDYEQYF

J gene: TRBJ2-7
clone size: NA
V gene: TRBV7-9
D gene: TRBD2
CDR3 DNA: TGTGCCAGCAGCCGACTAGCGGGTCAGGCTTCCTACGAGCAGTACTTC
CDR3 protein: CASSRLAGQASYEQYF

J gene: TRBJ2-3
clone size: NA
V gene: TRBV19
D gene: NA
CDR3 DNA: TGTGCCAGTTGCGGCACAGATACGCAGTATTTT
CDR3 protein: CASCGTDTQYF

J gene: TRBJ2-5
clone size: few
V gene: TRBV19
D gene: NA
CDR3 DNA: TGTGCCAGTAGACAGGGACAGACCCAGTACTTC
CDR3 protein: CASRQGQTQYF

J gene: TRBJ2-7
clone size: NA
V gene: TRBV7-8
D gene: NA
CDR3 DNA: TGTGCCAGCAGCCTGAGGCGAGGGAATAGTGGCGAGCAGTACTTC
CDR3 protein: CASSLRRGNSGEQYF

J gene: TRBJ2-5
clone size: NA
V gene: TRBV5-1
D gene: NA
CDR3 DNA: TGCGCCAGCAGCTCGTTCGGGAGTGGGAATAGTGAGACCCAGTACTTC
CDR3 protein: CASSSFGSGNSETQYF

J gene: TRBJ1-4
clone size: NA
V gene: TRBV28
D gene: TRBD1
CDR3 DNA: TGTGCCAGCAGTAGACCGGGACAGCCTAATGAAAAACTGTTTTTT
CDR3 protein: CASSRPGQPNEKLFF

J gene: TRBJ2-6
clone size: NA
V gene: TRBV19
D gene: NA
CDR3 DNA: TGTGCCAGTAGTATACTATGGATCAGGGCCCATTCCTCTGGGGCCAACGTCCTGACTTTC
CDR3 protein: CASSILWIRAHSSGANVLTF

J gene: TRBJ1-2
clone size: NA
V gene: TRBV5-8
D gene: TRBD1
CDR3 DNA: TGTGCCAGCAGCTTCGGTGGGACAGGGTCGTATGGCTACACCTTC
CDR3 protein: CASSFGGTGSYGYTF

J gene: TRBJ2-7
clone size: NA
V gene: TRBV7-2
D gene: NA
CDR3 DNA: TGTGCCAGCAGCTTAGGTGACGGGATGTTCGAGCAGTACTTC
CDR3 protein: CASSLGDGMFEQYF

J gene: TRBJ2-2
clone size: NA
V gene: TRBV9
D gene: TRBD2
CDR3 DNA: TGTGCCAGCAGCGTAGTTCCAGCGGGAGGGAACACCGGGGAGCTGTTTTTT
CDR3 protein: CASSVVPAGGNTGELFF

J gene: TRBJ2-3
clone size: NA
V gene: TRBV29-1
D gene: NA
CDR3 DNA: TGCAGCGTTGCGAAACAGGGCACGCAGTATTTT
CDR3 protein: CSVAKQGTQYF

J gene: TRBJ1-2
clone size: NA
V gene: TRBV28
D gene: NA
CDR3 DNA: TGTGCCAGCAGGCCGTTGGGGGCGAACTATGGCTACACCTTC
CDR3 protein: CASRPLGANYGYTF

J gene: TRBJ2-6
clone size: few
V gene: TRBV21-1
D gene: NA
CDR3 DNA: TGTGCCAGCAGCCGACAGGTTATTAACCCCACCTCTGGGGCCAACGTCCTGACTTTC
CDR3 protein: CASSRQVINPTSGANVLTF

J gene: TRBJ2-3
clone size: NA
V gene: TRBV2
D gene: TRBD1
CDR3 DNA: TGTGCCAGCCTGCTCCAATTTTTAGGGACAGGGGGCCAAGATACGCAGTATTTT
CDR3 protein: CASLLQFLGTGGQDTQYF

J gene: TRBJ2-7
clone size: NA
V gene: TRBV5-1
D gene: NA
CDR3 DNA: TGCGCCAGCAGCCCGCAGGTTTTGAACGAGCAGTACTTC
CDR3 protein: CASSPQVLNEQYF

J gene: TRBJ2-1
clone size: NA
V gene: TRBV28
D gene: NA
CDR3 DNA: TGTGCCAGCAGTTTACCCCCTAGTGAGCAGTTCTTC
CDR3 protein: CASSLPPSEQFF

J gene: TRBJ2-7
clone size: NA
V gene: TRBV15
D gene: TRBD2
CDR3 DNA: TGTGCCACCAGCAGAGCCTCGGGGATAGCGGGTGTCTCCTACGAGCAGTACTTC
CDR3 protein: CATSRASGIAGVSYEQYF

J gene: TRBJ2-1
clone size: NA
V gene: TRBV9
D gene: NA
CDR3 DNA: TGTGCCAGCAGCGTAGTCGGAGGAGGTGAGCAGTTCTTC
CDR3 protein: CASSVVGGGEQFF

J gene: TRBJ1-1
clone size: few
V gene: TRBV28
D gene: TRBD1
CDR3 DNA: TGTGCCAGCATTGTAGGGACAGGGGACAACACTGAAGCTTTCTTT
CDR3 protein: CASIVGTGDNTEAFF

J gene: TRBJ2-5
clone size: NA
V gene: TRBV5-6
D gene: NA
CDR3 DNA: TGTGCCAGCAGCTTTTACACAGGGATTGAGGAGACCCAGTACTTC
CDR3 protein: CASSFYTGIEETQYF

J gene: TRBJ2-7
clone size: NA
V gene: TRBV21-1
D gene: NA
CDR3 DNA: TGTGCCAGCAGCACGCTGACAGGTCGCGAGCAGTACTTC
CDR3 protein: CASSTLTGREQYF

J gene: TRBJ1-6
clone size: NA
V gene: TRBV27
D gene: NA
CDR3 DNA: TGTGCCAGCAGTCCTTCGGGAGGGCCCTCACCCCTCCACTTT
CDR3 protein: CASSPSGGPSPLHF

J gene: TRBJ1-2
clone size: few
V gene: TRBV29-1
D gene: NA
CDR3 DNA: TGCAGCGTTGAAGATCGGAGGGGAGGGAATGGCTACACCTTC
CDR3 protein: CSVEDRRGGNGYTF